The 8 T cell receptor beta chains below all came from one sample that was sequenced in a study of CD8 T cells in ankylosing spondylitis. TCRdb ran MiXCR on the 5' RACE reads and lists one entry per CDR3 protein. The sample lists about 240,000 distinct CDR3 sequences, over 9.5% occurring once. Sequences were obtained from blood, either unsorted or a sorted T cell fraction (not recorded which). The receptor set was obtained from a male donor with ankylosing spondylitis or in good health (not recorded which).

This clonotype was detected ten times or more. The chain uses TRBV7-8 and TRBJ2-1, with 7 bases that match TRBD2. The CDR3 covers 14 residues. After removal of 5 bases from V and 12 bases from J, the junction contained 13 bases not matched to a gene. Germline V gene sequence: CDR1 SGHVS, CDR2 FQNEAQ. The CDR3 is CASSPSRGVTVQFF. The CDR3 nucleotides read TGTGCCAGCAGCCCCTCTCGGGGGGTGACAGTGCAGTTCTTC.

This clonotype has a count of ten or more. The chain has TRBV27 and TRBJ1-1; D perhaps matches TRBD1 (5 bases). Looked up from germline, CDR1 is MNHEY and CDR2 is SMNVEV (reference sequence). This CDR3 has 15 residues. V lost 5 bases to trimming and J lost 0 bases, with 13 bases between them. The CDR3 DNA reads as TGTGCCAGCAGTCCCTATCGGGGCCTGAACACTGAAGCTTTCTTT. It encodes CASSPYRGLNTEAFF.

This clonotype was recorded a few times. This chain links TRBV11-1 with TRBJ2-4; 7 positions agree with TRBD1. The CDR3 is 18 residues long. The germline V gene encodes CDR1 SGHAT and CDR2 FQDESV (reference sequence). V lost 3 bases and J lost 0; bases outside the gene matches: 11. The CDR3 nucleotides read TGTGCCAGCAGCTTGAGCCGGGGACAGTTTCTAGCCAAAAACATTCAGTACTTC. It translates to CASSLSRGQFLAKNIQYF.

This clonotype was detected ten times or more. DNA of the CDR3: TGCAGTGCCCGCGTGGGAATGAACACTGAAGCTTTCTTT. It is translated as CSARVGMNTEAFF. The chain carries TRBV20-1 and TRBJ1-1; D ambiguous. The V and J ends lost 6 bases and 0 bases respectively, with 11 bases between them. Germline V gene lookup returns CDR1 DFQATT and CDR2 SNEGSKA (reference sequence). The CDR3 extends over 13 amino acids.

This clonotype has a count of ten or more. CDR3 sequence (DNA): TGTGCCAGCAGTGCCTCCAATGAGCAGTTCTTC. Its translation: CASSASNEQFF. The chain carries TRBV27 and TRBJ2-1; no clear D. The CDR3 has 11 amino acids. The V gene's germline CDR1 is MNHEY and CDR2 SMNVEV (reference sequence). Trimming cost V 5 bases and J 6 bases, with 5 bases left between them.

This clonotype was observed a few times. The chain carries TRBV12-3 or TRBV12-4 and TRBJ1-5, with D possibly being TRBD1 (6 bases). Trimming removed 2 bases from V and 2 bases from J, with 16 bases in between. The CDR3 covers 17 residues. This CDR3 reads CASSLLQGPGGNQPQHF. The CDR3 nucleotides read TGTGCCAGCAGTTTACTACAGGGCCCGGGGGGCAATCAGCCCCAGCATTTT.

This clonotype was picked up one time. This sequence may be a read error, since a much larger clone differs from it by one base. No conserved phenylalanine or tryptophan is present at the end of the CDR3, so a read error is the likely explanation. Written as DNA, the CDR3 is TGCGCCAGCAGCCAAGGGGTGAAAGGCCAAGAGACCCAGTACCTC. Translating gives CASSQGVKGQETQYL. The rearrangement links TRBV5-1 to TRBJ2-5, with D possibly being TRBD1 (5 bases). Germline V gives CDR1 SGHRS, CDR2 YFSETQ. The CDR3 extends over 15 amino acids. Trimming shortened V by 4 bases and J by 1 base, and 14 bases separated the two germline ends.

This clonotype has a handful of counts. V gene TRBV7-9 combines with J gene TRBJ1-1, with D possibly being TRBD1 (5 bases). Germline values: CDR1 SEHNR, CDR2 FQNEAQ (reference sequence). CDR3 length: 15 amino acids. With 1 base removed from V and 1 base from J, the gap between germline ends came to 10 bases. CDR3 nucleotides: TGTGCCAGCAGCTTAGGACAGCAAGAGAACACTGAAGCTTTCTTT. It encodes CASSLGQQENTEAFF.